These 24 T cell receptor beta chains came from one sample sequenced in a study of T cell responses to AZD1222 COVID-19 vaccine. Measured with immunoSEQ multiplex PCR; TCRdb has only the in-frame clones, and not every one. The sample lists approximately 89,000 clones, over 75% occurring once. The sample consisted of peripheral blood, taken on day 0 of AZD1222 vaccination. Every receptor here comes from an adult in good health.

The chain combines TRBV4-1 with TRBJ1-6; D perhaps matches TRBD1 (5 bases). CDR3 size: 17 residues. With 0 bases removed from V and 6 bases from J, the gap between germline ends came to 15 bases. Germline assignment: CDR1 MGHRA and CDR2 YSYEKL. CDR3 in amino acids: CASSQDSLGDRNSPLHF. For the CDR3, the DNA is TGCGCCAGCAGCCAAGATTCTTTAGGGGATCGTAATTCACCCCTCCACTTT.

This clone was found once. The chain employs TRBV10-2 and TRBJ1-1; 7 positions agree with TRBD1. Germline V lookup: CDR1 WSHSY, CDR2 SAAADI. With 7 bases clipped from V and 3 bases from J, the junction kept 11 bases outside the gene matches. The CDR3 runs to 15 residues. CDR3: CASMNRGGFDTEAFF. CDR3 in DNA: TGCGCCAGCATGAACAGGGGTGGATTCGACACTGAAGCTTTCTTT.

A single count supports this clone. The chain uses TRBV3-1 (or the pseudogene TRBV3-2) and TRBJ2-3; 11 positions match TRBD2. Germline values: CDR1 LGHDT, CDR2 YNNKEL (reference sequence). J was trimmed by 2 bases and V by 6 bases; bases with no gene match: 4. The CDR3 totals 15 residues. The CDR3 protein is CASSQTSGATDTQYF. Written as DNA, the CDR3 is TGTGCCAGCAGTCAGACTAGCGGGGCCACAGATACGCAGTATTTT.

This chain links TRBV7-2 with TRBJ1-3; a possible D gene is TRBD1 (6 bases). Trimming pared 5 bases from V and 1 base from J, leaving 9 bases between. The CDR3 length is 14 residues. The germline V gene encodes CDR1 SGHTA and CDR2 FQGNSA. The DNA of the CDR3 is TGTGCCAGCAGCCCCAGGGGTTCTGGAAACACCATATATTTT. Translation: CASSPRGSGNTIYF.

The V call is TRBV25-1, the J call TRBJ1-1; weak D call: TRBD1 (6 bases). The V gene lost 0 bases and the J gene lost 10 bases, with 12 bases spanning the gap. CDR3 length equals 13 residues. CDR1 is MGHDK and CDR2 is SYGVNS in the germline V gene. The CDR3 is CASSEYKGRGAFF. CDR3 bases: TGTGCCAGCAGTGAATATAAAGGCAGGGGAGCTTTCTTT.

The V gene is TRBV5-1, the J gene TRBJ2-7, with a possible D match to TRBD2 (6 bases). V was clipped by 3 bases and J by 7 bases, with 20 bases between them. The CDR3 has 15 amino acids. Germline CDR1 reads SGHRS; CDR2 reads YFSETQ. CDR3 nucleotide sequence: TGCGCCAGCAGCTCTTCCGGGCCGAACCGGGGGGAGCAGTACTTC. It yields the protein CASSSSGPNRGEQYF.

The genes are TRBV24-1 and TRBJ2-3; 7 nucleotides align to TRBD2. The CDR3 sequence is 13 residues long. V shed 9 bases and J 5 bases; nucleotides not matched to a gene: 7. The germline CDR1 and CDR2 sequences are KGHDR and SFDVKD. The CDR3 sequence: CATSSGAVDTQYF. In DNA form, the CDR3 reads TGTGCCACCTCAAGCGGGGCGGTAGATACGCAGTATTTT.

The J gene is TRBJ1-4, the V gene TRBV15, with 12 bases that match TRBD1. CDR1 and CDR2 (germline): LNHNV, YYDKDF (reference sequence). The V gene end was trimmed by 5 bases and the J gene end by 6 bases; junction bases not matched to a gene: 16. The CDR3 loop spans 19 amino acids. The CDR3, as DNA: TGTGCCACCAGCCGACAATTCCCGGGACAGGGGGCGTTCTATGAAAAACTGTTTTTT. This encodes CATSRQFPGQGAFYEKLFF.

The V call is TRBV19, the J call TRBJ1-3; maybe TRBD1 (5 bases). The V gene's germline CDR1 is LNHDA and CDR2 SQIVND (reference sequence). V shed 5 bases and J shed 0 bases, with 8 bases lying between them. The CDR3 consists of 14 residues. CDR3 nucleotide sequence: TGTGCCAGTAGTGATGGGGGCTCTGGAAACACCATATATTTT. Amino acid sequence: CASSDGGSGNTIYF.

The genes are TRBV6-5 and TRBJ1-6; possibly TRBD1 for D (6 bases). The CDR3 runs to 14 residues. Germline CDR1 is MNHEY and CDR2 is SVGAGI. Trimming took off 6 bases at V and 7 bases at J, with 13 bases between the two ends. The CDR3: CASRLGQINSPLHF. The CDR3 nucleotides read TGTGCCAGCAGACTAGGACAGATCAATTCACCCCTCCACTTT.

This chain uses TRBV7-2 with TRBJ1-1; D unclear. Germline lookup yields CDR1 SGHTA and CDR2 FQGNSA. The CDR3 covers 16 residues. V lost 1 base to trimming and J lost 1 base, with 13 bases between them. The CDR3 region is CASSLGSSRPNTEAFF. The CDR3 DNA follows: TGTGCCAGCAGCTTAGGTTCAAGCAGGCCGAACACTGAAGCTTTCTTT.

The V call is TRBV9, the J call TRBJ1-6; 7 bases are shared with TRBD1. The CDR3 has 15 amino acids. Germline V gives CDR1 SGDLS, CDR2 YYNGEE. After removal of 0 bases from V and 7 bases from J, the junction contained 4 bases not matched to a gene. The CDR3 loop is CASSVEAQGNSPLHF. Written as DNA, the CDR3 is TGTGCCAGCAGCGTAGAAGCACAGGGGAATTCACCCCTCCACTTT.

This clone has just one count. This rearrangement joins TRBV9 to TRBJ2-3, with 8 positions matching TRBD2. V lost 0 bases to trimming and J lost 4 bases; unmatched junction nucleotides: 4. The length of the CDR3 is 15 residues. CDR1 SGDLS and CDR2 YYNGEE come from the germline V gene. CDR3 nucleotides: TGTGCCAGCAGCGTAGCGGGGGGGCCCCCAGATACGCAGTATTTT. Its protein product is CASSVAGGPPDTQYF. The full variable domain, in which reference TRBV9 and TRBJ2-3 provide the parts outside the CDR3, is DSGVTQTPKHLITATGQRVTLRCSPRSGDLSVYWYQQSLDQGLQFLIQYYNGEERAKGNILERFSAQQFPDLHSELNLSSLELGDSALYFCASSVAGGPPDTQYFGPGTRLTVL.

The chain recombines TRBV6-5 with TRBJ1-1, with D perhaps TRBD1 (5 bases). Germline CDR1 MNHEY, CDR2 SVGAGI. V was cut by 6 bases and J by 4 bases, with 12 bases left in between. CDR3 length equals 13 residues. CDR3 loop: CASRDLQVTEAFF. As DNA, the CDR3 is TGTGCCAGCAGGGATTTACAGGTCACTGAAGCTTTCTTT.

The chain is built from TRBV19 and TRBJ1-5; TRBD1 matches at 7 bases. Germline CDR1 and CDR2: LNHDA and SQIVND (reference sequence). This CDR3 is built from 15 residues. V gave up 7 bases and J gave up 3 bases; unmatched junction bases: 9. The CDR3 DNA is TGTGCCAGTAAAGTCGCGGACAGGCACAATCAGCCCCAGCATTTT. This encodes CASKVADRHNQPQHF.

The CDR3 sequence is CASSRQSWGDTQYF. CDR3 nucleotides: TGTGCCAGCAGTCGACAGTCCTGGGGGGATACGCAGTATTTT. The V and J genes are TRBV6-5 and TRBJ2-3; D could derive from TRBD1 or TRBD2 (5 bases each). The CDR3 spans 14 residues. With 5 bases removed from V and 6 bases from J, the gap between germline ends came to 15 bases. Germline V lookup: CDR1 MNHEY, CDR2 SVGAGI.

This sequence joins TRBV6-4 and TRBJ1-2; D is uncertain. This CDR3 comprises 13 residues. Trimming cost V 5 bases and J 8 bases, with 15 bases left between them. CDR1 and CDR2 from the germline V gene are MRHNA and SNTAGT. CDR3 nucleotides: TGTGCCAGCAGTCCCGGGTTAGGGAACGGCTACACCTTC. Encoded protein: CASSPGLGNGYTF.

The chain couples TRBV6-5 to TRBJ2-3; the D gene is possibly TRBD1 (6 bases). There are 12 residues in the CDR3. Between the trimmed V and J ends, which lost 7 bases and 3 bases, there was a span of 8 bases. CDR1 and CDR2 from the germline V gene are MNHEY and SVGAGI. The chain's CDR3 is CASMRGTDTQYF. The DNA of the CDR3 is TGTGCCAGCATGAGGGGGACAGATACGCAGTATTTT.

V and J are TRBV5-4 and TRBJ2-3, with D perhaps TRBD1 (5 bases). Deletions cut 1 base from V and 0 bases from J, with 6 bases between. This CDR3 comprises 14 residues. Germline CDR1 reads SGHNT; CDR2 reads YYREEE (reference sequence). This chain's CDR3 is CASSLRGSTDTQYF. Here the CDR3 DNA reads TGTGCCAGCAGCTTGAGGGGAAGCACAGATACGCAGTATTTT.

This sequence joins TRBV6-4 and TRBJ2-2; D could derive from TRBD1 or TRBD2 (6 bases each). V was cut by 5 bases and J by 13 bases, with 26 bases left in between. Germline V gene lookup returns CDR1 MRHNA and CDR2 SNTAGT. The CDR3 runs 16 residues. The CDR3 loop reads CASSLGRGGGSGRLFF. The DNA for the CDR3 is TGTGCCAGCAGTCTCGGCAGGGGAGGAGGTAGTGGTCGGCTGTTTTTT.

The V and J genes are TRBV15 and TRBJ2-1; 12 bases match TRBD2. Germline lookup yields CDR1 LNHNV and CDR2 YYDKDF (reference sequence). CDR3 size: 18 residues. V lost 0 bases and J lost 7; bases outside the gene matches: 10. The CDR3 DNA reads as TGTGCCACCAGCAGAGATCTCCGGACTAGCGGGGTTGAGAATGAGCAGTTCTTC. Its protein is CATSRDLRTSGVENEQFF. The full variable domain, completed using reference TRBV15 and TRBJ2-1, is DAMVIQNPRYQVTQFGKPVTLSCSQTLNHNVMYWYQQKSSQAPKLLFHYYDKDFNNEADTPDNFQSRRPNTSFCFLDIRSPGLGDTAMYLCATSRDLRTSGVENEQFFGPGTRLTVL.

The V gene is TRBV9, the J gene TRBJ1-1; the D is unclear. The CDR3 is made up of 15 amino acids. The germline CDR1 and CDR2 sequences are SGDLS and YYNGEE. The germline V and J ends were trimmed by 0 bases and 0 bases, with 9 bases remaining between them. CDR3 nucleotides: TGTGCCAGCAGCGTAGAGGGAAACATGAACACTGAAGCTTTCTTT. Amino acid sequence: CASSVEGNMNTEAFF.

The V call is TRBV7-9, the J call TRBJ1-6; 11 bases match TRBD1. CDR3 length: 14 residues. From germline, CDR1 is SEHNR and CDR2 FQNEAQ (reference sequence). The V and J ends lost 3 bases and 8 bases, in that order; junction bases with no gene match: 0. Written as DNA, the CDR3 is TGTGCCAGCAGCTTGGGACAGGGGGATTCACCCCTCCACTTT. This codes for CASSLGQGDSPLHF. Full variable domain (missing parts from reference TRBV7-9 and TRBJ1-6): DTGVSQNPRHKITKRGQNVTFRCDPISEHNRLYWYRQTLGQGPEFLTYFQNEAQLEKSRLLSDRFSAERPKGSFSTLEIQRTEQGDSAMYLCASSLGQGDSPLHFGNGTRLTVT.

As DNA, the CDR3 is TGTGCCAGCAGTTTATCTCCGACAGGGTCGACTGAAGCTTTCTTT. It codes for CASSLSPTGSTEAFF. The genes are TRBV27 and TRBJ1-1; TRBD1 agrees at 7 bases. The CDR3 covers 15 residues. The V segment lost 0 bases and the J segment 5 bases; nucleotides outside the gene matches: 6. Germline CDR1 and CDR2: MNHEY and SMNVEV (reference sequence).